One and the same sample provided the 13 T cell receptor beta chains below, sequenced in a study of blood T cell repertoires in COVID-19. Measured with immunoSEQ multiplex PCR; TCRdb has only the in-frame clones, and not every one. The sample yields 150,000 to 200,000 clones, 80% to 85% seen once. The sample comprised PBMCs or T cells enriched from blood (not recorded which). Receptors originate from a woman between 45 and 60 years old who had recovered from COVID-19.

The gene calls are TRBV2 and TRBJ1-4; D is uncertain. Looked up from germline, CDR1 is SNHLY and CDR2 is FYNNEI. CDR3 length: 13 residues. The V gene lost 7 bases and the J gene lost 8 bases, with 14 bases spanning the gap. CDR3 in amino acids: CASTSELREKLFF. The CDR3, as DNA: TGTGCCAGCACGTCAGAATTGCGGGAAAAACTGTTTTTT. The full variable domain, with the rest looked up from reference TRBV2 and TRBJ1-4, is EPEVTQTPSHQVTQMGQEVILRCVPISNHLYFYWYRQILGQKVEFLVSFYNNEISEKSEIFDDQFSVERPDGSNFTLKIRSTKLEDSAMYFCASTSELREKLFFGSGTQLSVL.

This clone was picked up one time. The CDR3 sequence is CASSLGGQGKETQYF. Written as DNA, the CDR3 is TGTGCCAGCAGCTTAGGAGGACAGGGTAAAGAGACCCAGTACTTC. This chain uses TRBV11-3 with TRBJ2-5; TRBD1 matches 8 bases. The J segment lost 3 bases and the V segment lost 1 base, leaving 4 bases of the junction unmatched. The CDR3 length is 15 residues. The germline V gene has CDR1 SGHNT and CDR2 YENEEA. The full variable domain, in which reference TRBV11-3 and TRBJ2-5 provide the parts outside the CDR3, is EAGVVQSPRYKIIEKKQPVAFWCNPISGHNTLYWYLQNLGQGPELLIRYENEEAVDDSQLPKDRFSAERLKGVDSTLKIQPAELGDSAVYLCASSLGGQGKETQYFGPGTRLLVL.

The CDR3 spells CASTRGGAYTGELFF. CDR3 DNA: TGTGCCAGCACCCGAGGGGGCGCGTACACCGGGGAGCTGTTTTTT. The rearrangement links TRBV28 to TRBJ2-2, with 7 bases fitting TRBD1. The junction had 8 bases not matched to a gene; V was cut back by 7 bases and J by 3 bases. The CDR3 spans 15 residues. Germline values: CDR1 MDHEN, CDR2 SYDVKM.

The V and J genes are TRBV25-1 and TRBJ1-2; D not resolved. Germline CDR1 and CDR2: MGHDK and SYGVNS. CDR3 length: 14 residues. Trimming left V 2 bases short and J 4 bases short, with 11 bases between. The CDR3 loop is CASSEPGSIYGYTF. In nucleotides, the CDR3 is TGTGCCAGCAGTGAACCAGGATCGATCTATGGCTACACCTTC.

This clone came up once. DNA of the CDR3: TGTGCCAGCTCATCTGACAGCCGCCTTAACTATGGCTACACCTTC. It yields the protein CASSSDSRLNYGYTF. V is TRBV18 and J is TRBJ1-2, with a possible D match to TRBD1 (5 bases). The CDR3 is 15 residues long. Germline V gene sequence: CDR1 KGHSH, CDR2 LQKENI. Trimming pared 5 bases from V and 1 base from J, leaving 14 bases between.

CDR3 protein: CASSLRAGSSYNEQFF. In DNA form, the CDR3 reads TGCGCCAGCAGCTTGCGGGCCGGGAGCTCCTACAATGAGCAGTTCTTC. This sequence joins TRBV5-1 and TRBJ2-1, with D maybe TRBD2 (6 bases). CDR1 is SGHRS, CDR2 YFSETQ, per germline. This CDR3 is built from 16 residues. V lost 1 base to trimming and J lost 0 bases, with 11 bases between them. The variable domain in full, completed from reference TRBV5-1 and TRBJ2-1, reads KAGVTQTPRYLIKTRGQQVTLSCSPISGHRSVSWYQQTPGQGLQFLFEYFSETQRNKGNFPGRFSGRQFSNSRSEMNVSTLELGDSALYLCASSLRAGSSYNEQFFGPGTRLTVL.

V gene TRBV7-2 combines with J gene TRBJ2-3; 12 positions agree with TRBD2. Per germline, CDR1 SGHTA and CDR2 FQGNSA. CDR3 length equals 16 residues. The J segment lost 2 bases and the V segment lost 7 bases, leaving 7 bases of the junction unmatched. The CDR3 is CASTTRLAGATDTQYF. CDR3 nucleotide sequence: TGTGCCAGCACCACCCGACTAGCGGGGGCCACAGATACGCAGTATTTT.

This clone was counted between two and nine times. The rearrangement links TRBV2 to TRBJ2-5; D is possibly TRBD2 (6 bases). This CDR3 contains 14 residues. V gave up 5 bases and J gave up 0 bases, with 10 bases separating them. Germline V gene sequence: CDR1 SNHLY, CDR2 FYNNEI. CDR3 sequence (DNA): TGTGCCAGCAGTTATATAGCGGACCAAGAGACCCAGTACTTC. Translating it yields CASSYIADQETQYF.

The chain uses TRBV5-6 and TRBJ1-1; D unresolved. The ends were cut back, 2 bases at V and 3 bases at J, with 8 bases in the middle. This CDR3 is 13 amino acids long. Germline lookup yields CDR1 SGHDT and CDR2 YYEEEE. CDR3 coding DNA: TGTGCCAGCAGCTTAACCGGGGACACTGAAGCTTTCTTT. Its protein is CASSLTGDTEAFF.

The chain is built from TRBV7-2 and TRBJ2-7, with D maybe TRBD2 (6 bases). Germline CDR1 is SGHTA and CDR2 is FQGNSA. This CDR3 has 12 residues. V lost 5 bases, J lost 7 bases, and 12 bases lay in between. In nucleotides, the CDR3 is TGTGCCAGCAGCCCGGGAGTGGGGGAGCAGTACTTC. Encoded protein: CASSPGVGEQYF.

The rearrangement links TRBV5-4 to TRBJ1-3, with 9 bases lining up with TRBD1. Per the germline V gene, CDR1 is SGHNT and CDR2 is YYREEE (reference sequence). V was clipped by 0 bases and J by 2 bases; unmatched bases: 9. The CDR3 is made up of 18 amino acids. The DNA of the CDR3 is TGTGCCAGCAGCTTGGACCTCCGGGACAGGGCAGCTGGAAACACCATATATTTT. Protein sequence: CASSLDLRDRAAGNTIYF.

V gene TRBV9 combines with J gene TRBJ2-5, with 7 bases aligning to TRBD2. The CDR3 consists of 17 residues. Germline CDR1 reads SGDLS; CDR2 reads YYNGEE. J lost 5 bases, V lost 4 bases, and 17 bases had no gene match. The CDR3 sequence: CASSPRAGRSKGETQYF. For the CDR3, the DNA is TGTGCCAGCAGCCCTAGAGCGGGGAGATCGAAGGGGGAGACCCAGTACTTC. The whole variable domain, remainder taken from reference TRBV9 and TRBJ2-5, is DSGVTQTPKHLITATGQRVTLRCSPRSGDLSVYWYQQSLDQGLQFLIQYYNGEERAKGNILERFSAQQFPDLHSELNLSSLELGDSALYFCASSPRAGRSKGETQYFGPGTRLLVL.

This sequence joins TRBV28 and TRBJ1-1; TRBD1 might be the D (6 bases). From germline, CDR1 is MDHEN and CDR2 SYDVKM. V gave up 6 bases and J gave up 2 bases, with 22 bases separating them. This CDR3 region has 17 residues. DNA for the CDR3: TGTGCCAGCAGCTATACCGCCCGCTCCAGGGGCAACACTGAAGCTTTCTTT. Translated: CASSYTARSRGNTEAFF.